This T cell receptor (beta chain) was captured by sequencing in a study of OX40 agonist ivuxolimab in advanced cancers. Across the whole study: People who had prior anti-PD-1, anti-PD-L1 or anti-CTLA-4 therapy could take part, and less than 50% had some.

Blood samples were obtained at baseline, cycle 4 day 1, and cycle 7 day 1. Sequencing was performed with immunoSEQ multiplex PCR; in TCRdb, only in-frame clones are kept and a portion is missing. The sample holds around 80,000 clones, around 87% seen once. There are 16 residues in the CDR3. The germline gives CDR1 KGHSH, CDR2 LQKENI. With V trimmed by 2 bases and J by 2 bases, 3 bases remained unmatched. This specimen consisted of CD4+ or CD8+ T cells sorted from blood, obtained in a trial of the OX40 agonist ivuxolimab. The TCR comes from an adult with an advanced solid tumor such as melanoma, head and neck, liver or kidney cancer. The V gene is TRBV18, the J gene TRBJ2-5, with 12 bases matching TRBD2. The CDR3 DNA follows: TGTGCCAGCTCACCAGGGACTAGCGGGTGGCAAGAGACCCAGTACTTC. Protein: CASSPGTSGWQETQYF.